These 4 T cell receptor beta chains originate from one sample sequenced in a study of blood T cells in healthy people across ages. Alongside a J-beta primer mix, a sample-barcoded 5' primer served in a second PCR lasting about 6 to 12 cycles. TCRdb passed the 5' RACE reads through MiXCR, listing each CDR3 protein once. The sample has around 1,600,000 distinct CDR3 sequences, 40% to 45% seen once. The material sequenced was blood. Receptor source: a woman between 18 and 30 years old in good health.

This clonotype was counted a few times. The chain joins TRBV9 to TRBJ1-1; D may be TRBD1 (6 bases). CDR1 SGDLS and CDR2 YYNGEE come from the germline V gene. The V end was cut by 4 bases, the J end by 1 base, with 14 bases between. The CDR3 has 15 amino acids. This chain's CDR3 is CASSPHYRANTEAFF. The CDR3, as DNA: TGTGCCAGCAGCCCCCATTACAGGGCGAACACTGAAGCTTTCTTT.

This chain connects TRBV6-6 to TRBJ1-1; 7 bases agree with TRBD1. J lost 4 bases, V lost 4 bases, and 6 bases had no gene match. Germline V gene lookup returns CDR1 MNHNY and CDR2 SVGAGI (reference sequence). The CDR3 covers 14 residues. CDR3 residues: CASSSLGQTTEAFF. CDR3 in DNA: TGTGCCAGCAGTTCCCTGGGACAGACCACTGAAGCTTTCTTT.

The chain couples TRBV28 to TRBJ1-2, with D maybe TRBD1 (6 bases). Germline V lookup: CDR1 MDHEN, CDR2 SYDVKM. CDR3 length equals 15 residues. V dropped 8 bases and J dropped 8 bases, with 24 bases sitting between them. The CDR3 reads CASLRSDRAPGGYTF. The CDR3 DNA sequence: TGTGCCAGCCTGAGATCGGACAGAGCCCCCGGGGGCTACACCTTC.

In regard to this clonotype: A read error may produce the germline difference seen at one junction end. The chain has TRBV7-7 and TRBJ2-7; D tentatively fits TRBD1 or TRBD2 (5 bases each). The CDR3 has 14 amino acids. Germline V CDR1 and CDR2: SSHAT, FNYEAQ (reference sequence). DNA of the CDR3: TGTGCTAGCAGCCGTGGGGGAACAAACAATGAGCAGTACTTC. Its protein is CASSRGGTNNEQYF. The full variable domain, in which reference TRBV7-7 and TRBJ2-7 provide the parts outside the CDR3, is GAGVSQSPRYKVTKRGQDVTLRCDPISSHATLYWYQQALGQGPEFLTYFNYEAQPDKSGLPSDRFSAERPEGSISTLTIQRTEQRDSAMYRCASSRGGTNNEQYFGPGTRLTVT.